This TCR beta chain was recovered during a study of beta chain features in type 1 diabetes. The study reverse transcribed the entire isolated RNA, so it sequenced expressed TCRB transcripts. Method: immunoSEQ multiplex PCR; TCRdb's copy keeps in-frame clones and lacks some. The sample gives 160,000 or so clones, 8.5% to 10% of which show up once; under 0.75% is in the top ten. Study-wide findings and caveats: Relative to healthy donors, patients appeared to have naive, central memory and Treg TCRB repertoires that were more similar. Patients with Type 1 diabetes showed moderately but significantly shorter TCRB CDR3s in all four CD4+ subsets.

Germline loops: CDR1 LNHNV, CDR2 YYDKDF (reference sequence). The junction had 4 bases not matched to a gene; V was cut back by 1 base and J by 9 bases. The CDR3 has 15 amino acids. On this clone: The target antigen is unknown.

The chain is built from TRBV15 and TRBJ2-1, with 12 bases that match TRBD2. Sequences were obtained from central memory CD4+ T cells from blood. The sequence derives from a woman aged 25 to 45 with type 1 diabetes. CDR3 in amino acids: CATSRGTSGMLEQFF. CDR3 nucleotide sequence: TGTGCCACCAGCAGAGGGACTAGCGGGATGCTTGAGCAGTTCTTC.